This T cell receptor (beta chain) was documented in a study of neurological immune-mediated disorders. Each CDR3 protein is one row after TCRdb ran MiXCR on the 5' RACE reads. Among roughly 49,000 distinct CDR3 sequences listed, roughly 14% were seen once. The time point: longitudinal time-point 2. Unsorted libraries used 2 million PBMCs kept at -80 degrees C. This CDR3 contains 12 residues. With 3 bases removed from V and 7 bases from J, the gap between germline ends came to 9 bases. This clonotype has just a few counts. Sequencing used PBMCs. The receptor comes from a male donor with HTLV-1-associated myelopathy (HAM/TSP). This sequence joins TRBV12-3 or TRBV12-4 and TRBJ1-1; D uncertain. CDR3 residues: CASSLEGFEAFF. CDR3 DNA sequence: TGTGCCAGCAGTTTGGAGGGCTTTGAAGCTTTCTTT.